This record covers a single TCR beta chain. Which antigen it targets is not known. No per-base quality is available; no much larger clone lies one base away. The source of the sample is a study of OX40 agonist ivuxolimab in advanced cancers. Some background on the complete study: Ivuxolimab was an agonistic, fully human IgG2 monoclonal antibody directed against OX40 (CD134), a costimulatory receptor. Intravenous ivuxolimab was administered to patients every 2 weeks at six dose levels: 0.01, 0.1, 0.3, 1.5, 3 and 10 mg/kg. Among the approximately 54 dose-escalation patients, around 19 had hepatocellular carcinoma, roughly 15 melanoma, 9 renal cell carcinoma and 9 head and neck cancer. The dose-escalation cohort was almost 85% male with a mean age of approximately 60 years, ranging from roughly 20 to 85. Prior anti-PD-1, anti-PD-L1 or anti-CTLA-4 therapy was permitted, and about two fifths of dose-escalation patients had received checkpoint inhibitors. Three dose-escalation patients achieved partial responses, one with hepatocellular carcinoma and two with cutaneous melanoma. The purpose of peripheral TCRbeta sequencing was to test whether ivuxolimab changed TCR sequence diversity and led to clonal T-cell expansion. The paper describes the monotherapy dose-escalation part (N = 52 patients) of the phase I trial of ivuxolimab. Broad study findings and their caveats: Antigen specificity was not determined for the clonally expanded peripheral T cells. Clonal expansion of both CD4+ and CD8+ blood T cells was observed from baseline to week 6 at doses 0.1 to 3.0 mg/kg. Low levels of normalized T-cell clonal expansion were also seen in some nonresponding patients. After ivuxolimab, CD8+ T cells had more expanded clones than CD4+ T cells on average. Partial responders in the 0.1-3.0 mg/kg groups had among the lowest normalized peripheral clonal expansion, especially among CD8+ T cells.

To sequence the TCRbeta CDR3 region, genomic DNA was isolated from the sorted cells. The immunoSEQ Assay was used for sequencing of TCRbeta CDR3 regions. Drawn from immuneACCESS, this table holds only the in-frame rearrangements with V and J called that TCRdb kept. Clones are partly lost; checked studies trace under half to an unresolved V gene and leave the rest unexplained. The sample contains approximately 90,000 clones, 70% to 90% of them found a single time. The top ten clones comprise 0.65% to 0.95% of the sample. After removal of 1 base from V and 12 bases from J, the junction retains 11 bases not matched to a gene. Counted from cysteine to phenylalanine, this CDR3 has 15 amino acids. The retained sequence is limited to the CDR3, 45 bases, with the frame set at the first base. The germline V gene specifies SGHTA as CDR1 and FQGNSA as CDR2. The trial excluded patients who had a history of autoimmune disease or were on systemic immunosuppression. In every dose cohort, peripheral blood was drawn for TCR sequencing at baseline, cycle 4 day 1, and cycle 7 day 1. The samples were drawn from a first-in-human, open-label, multicenter phase I dose-escalation trial of ivuxolimab. Adults with locally advanced or metastatic melanoma, renal cell, hepatocellular, or head and neck squamous cell carcinoma were enrolled in the trial. CD4+ and CD8+ T cells were sorted separately from peripheral blood before TCR sequencing.

The clonotype comes from an adult with an advanced solid tumor such as melanoma, head and neck, liver or kidney cancer. The input for sequencing was CD4+ or CD8+ T cells sorted from blood, taken in a trial of the OX40 agonist ivuxolimab. The chain employs TRBV7-2 and TRBJ2-1, with 8 junctional bases fitting TRBD2. The nucleotides read TGTGCCAGCAGCTTAGATAGCGGGGCCCTGTTGGGGCAGTTCTTC. The translation is CASSLDSGALLGQFF.